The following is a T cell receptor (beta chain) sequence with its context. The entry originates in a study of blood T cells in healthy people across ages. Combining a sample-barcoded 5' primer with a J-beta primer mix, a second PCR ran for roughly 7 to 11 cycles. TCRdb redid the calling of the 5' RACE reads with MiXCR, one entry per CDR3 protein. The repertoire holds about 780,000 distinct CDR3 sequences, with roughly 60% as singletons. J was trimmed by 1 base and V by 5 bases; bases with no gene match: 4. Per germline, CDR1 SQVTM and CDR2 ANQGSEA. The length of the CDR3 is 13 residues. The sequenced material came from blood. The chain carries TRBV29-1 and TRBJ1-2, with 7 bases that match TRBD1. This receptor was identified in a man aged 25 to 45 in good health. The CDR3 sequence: CSVTRGSNYGYTF. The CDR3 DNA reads TGCAGCGTTACCAGGGGGAGTAACTATGGCTACACCTTC.